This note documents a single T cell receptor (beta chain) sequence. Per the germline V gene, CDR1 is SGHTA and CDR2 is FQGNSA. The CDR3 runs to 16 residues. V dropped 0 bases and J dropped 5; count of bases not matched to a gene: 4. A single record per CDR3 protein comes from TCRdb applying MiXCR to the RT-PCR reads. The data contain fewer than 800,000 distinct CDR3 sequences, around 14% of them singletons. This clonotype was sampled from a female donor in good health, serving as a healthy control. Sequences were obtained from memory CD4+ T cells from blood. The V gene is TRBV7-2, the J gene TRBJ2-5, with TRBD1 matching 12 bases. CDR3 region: CASSLASGTGGETQYF. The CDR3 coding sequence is TGTGCCAGCAGCTTAGCTTCCGGGACAGGGGGCGAGACCCAGTACTTC.